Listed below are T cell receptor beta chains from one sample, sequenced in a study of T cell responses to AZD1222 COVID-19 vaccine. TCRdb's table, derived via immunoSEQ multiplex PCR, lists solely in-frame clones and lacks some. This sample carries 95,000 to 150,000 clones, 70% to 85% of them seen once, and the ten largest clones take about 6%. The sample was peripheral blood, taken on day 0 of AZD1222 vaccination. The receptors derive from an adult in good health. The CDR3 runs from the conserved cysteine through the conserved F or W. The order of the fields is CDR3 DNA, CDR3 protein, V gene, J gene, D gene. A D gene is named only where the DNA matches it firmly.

DNA: TGTGCCAGCAGTGAACGGGGATTTGTTCAGTACTTC
CDR3: CASSERGFVQYF
V: TRBV2
J: TRBJ2-4
D: -

DNA: TGTGCCAGCAGCATACCTAGGGACAGGAGGTACGAGCAGTACTTC
CDR3: CASSIPRDRRYEQYF
V: TRBV7-2
J: TRBJ2-7
D: TRBD1

DNA: TGTGCCAGCAGTTACGATGGAGCCAACCTCCAAATCGGCTCCTACAATGAGCAGTTCTTC
CDR3: CASSYDGANLQIGSYNEQFF
V: TRBV6-2/TRBV6-3
J: TRBJ2-1
D: -

DNA: TGTGCCAGCAGCCAAGATGCAGGGCCGAATTCACCCCTCCACTTT
CDR3: CASSQDAGPNSPLHF
V: TRBV4-2
J: TRBJ1-6
D: -

DNA: TGTGCCAGCAGCACCAGGACATTGCCAGATACGCAGTATTTT
CDR3: CASSTRTLPDTQYF
V: TRBV11-3
J: TRBJ2-3
D: -

DNA: TGTGCCAGCAGCTCCTACCCCGCAGGGGGCTACTACGAGCAGTACTTC
CDR3: CASSSYPAGGYYEQYF
V: TRBV11-3
J: TRBJ2-7
D: TRBD1

DNA: TGTGCCAGCAGGGACTACAGGGGTGGTAGGGCCTACGAGCAGTACTTC
CDR3: CASRDYRGGRAYEQYF
V: TRBV27
J: TRBJ2-7
D: -

DNA: TGTGCCAGCAGTTTGGGGTACACTAGTGGCTACACCTTC
CDR3: CASSLGYTSGYTF
V: TRBV28
J: TRBJ1-2
D: -

DNA: TGTGCCAGCAGCTTAAAAACATCTTGGTACAGGAACTATGGCTACACCTTC
CDR3: CASSLKTSWYRNYGYTF
V: TRBV13
J: TRBJ1-2
D: -

DNA: TGTGCCAGCAGCTTAAGGTCCTTCCGGACAGGGGGGGCTAACTATGGCTACACCTTC
CDR3: CASSLRSFRTGGANYGYTF
V: TRBV7-2
J: TRBJ1-2
D: TRBD1

DNA: TGCGCCAGCAGCTTCCGGACCGGGGGGTACACTGAAGCTTTCTTT
CDR3: CASSFRTGGYTEAFF
V: TRBV5-1
J: TRBJ1-1
D: -